This is a list of T cell receptor beta chains from one sample in a study of T cell clones after liver transplantation. Libraries were prepared by immunoSEQ multiplex PCR; TCRdb keeps only in-frame clonotypes and omits some of them. Seen here are tens of thousands of clones, 90% observed once, and the top ten hold 2% to 3%. Sequencing was performed on CD4+ T cells from blood, taken before liver transplant. The receptors shown here come from a human donor who received a liver transplant. Both conserved end residues are part of each CDR3. D genes are given only for firm matches. The size of a clone is reported for some rows only, either as once, few or many, or as a class for expanded clones.

V gene: TRBV25-1
J gene: TRBJ2-1
clone size: -
D gene: -
CDR3 DNA: TGTGCCAGCAGTGAATTTAATACTAATGAGCAGTTCTTC
CDR3 protein: CASSEFNTNEQFF

V gene: TRBV28
J gene: TRBJ1-4
clone size: -
D gene: TRBD1
CDR3 DNA: TGTGCCAGCAGTGCGCCGAGGGGGCAATTCGAAAAACTGTTTTTT
CDR3 protein: CASSAPRGQFEKLFF

V gene: TRBV7-2
J gene: TRBJ2-3
clone size: -
D gene: TRBD1
CDR3 DNA: TGTGCCAGCAGCTTAAAGGCAGGGGGCACAGGTACGCAGTATTTT
CDR3 protein: CASSLKAGGTGTQYF

V gene: TRBV7-2
J gene: TRBJ1-2
clone size: -
D gene: -
CDR3 DNA: TGTGCCAGCAGCCAAGGAACTAACTATGGCTACACCTTC
CDR3 protein: CASSQGTNYGYTF

V gene: TRBV27
J gene: TRBJ2-2
clone size: -
D gene: -
CDR3 DNA: TGTGCCAGCAGTTTAACCACCACCGGGGAGCTGTTTTTT
CDR3 protein: CASSLTTTGELFF

V gene: TRBV28
J gene: TRBJ2-1
clone size: -
D gene: TRBD2
CDR3 DNA: TGTGCCAGCAGTACTGCCGGGACTAGCTCCAATGAGCAGTTCTTC
CDR3 protein: CASSTAGTSSNEQFF

V gene: TRBV6-5
J gene: TRBJ1-4
clone size: -
D gene: -
CDR3 DNA: TGTGCCAGCAGTTACGGGGGGACAAATACCGAAAAACTGTTTTTT
CDR3 protein: CASSYGGTNTEKLFF

V gene: TRBV6-1
J gene: TRBJ2-3
clone size: -
D gene: TRBD2
CDR3 DNA: TGTGCCAGCAGACTTAGAACTAGCGTCACAGATACGCAGTATTTT
CDR3 protein: CASRLRTSVTDTQYF

V gene: TRBV7-6
J gene: TRBJ2-5
clone size: once
D gene: -
CDR3 DNA: TGTGCCAGCAGCTTAGCGTACGGATCGGAGACCCAGTACTTC
CDR3 protein: CASSLAYGSETQYF

V gene: TRBV28
J gene: TRBJ1-5
clone size: -
D gene: -
CDR3 DNA: TGTGCCAGCAGTCTCCTGGCGGGTACCCAGCATTTT
CDR3 protein: CASSLLAGTQHF

V gene: TRBV9
J gene: TRBJ2-2
clone size: -
D gene: TRBD2
CDR3 DNA: TGTGCCAGCAGCCCCAGGGCTAGCGGGATGGTCGGGGAGCTGTTTTTT
CDR3 protein: CASSPRASGMVGELFF

V gene: TRBV7-2
J gene: TRBJ1-5
clone size: -
D gene: -
CDR3 DNA: TGTGCCAGCAGTTTTAGCGGGTTGGGGGGCTCTCAGCCCCAGCATTTT
CDR3 protein: CASSFSGLGGSQPQHF

V gene: TRBV18
J gene: TRBJ1-2
clone size: -
D gene: -
CDR3 DNA: TGTGCCAGCTCGCCAACAGCGAGGCAGACCCTTAACTATGGCTACACCTTC
CDR3 protein: CASSPTARQTLNYGYTF

V gene: TRBV15
J gene: TRBJ2-7
clone size: -
D gene: -
CDR3 DNA: TGTGCCACCAGGGGACCCAGCTCCTACGAGCAGTACTTC
CDR3 protein: CATRGPSSYEQYF

V gene: TRBV7-7
J gene: TRBJ2-7
clone size: -
D gene: TRBD1
CDR3 DNA: TGTGCCAGCAGTTTAACAGGGGCCCACGAGCAGTACTTC
CDR3 protein: CASSLTGAHEQYF

V gene: TRBV12-5
J gene: TRBJ2-1
clone size: -
D gene: -
CDR3 DNA: TGTGCTAGTGGCCGCGAGGCAACCTACAATGAGCAGTTCTTC
CDR3 protein: CASGREATYNEQFF

V gene: TRBV27
J gene: TRBJ2-7
clone size: -
D gene: -
CDR3 DNA: TGTGCCAGCAGTTCCACTACCTACGAGCAGTACTTC
CDR3 protein: CASSSTTYEQYF

V gene: TRBV2
J gene: TRBJ2-7
clone size: -
D gene: -
CDR3 DNA: TGTGCCAGCAGAGGGACCAGCTACGAGCAGTACTTC
CDR3 protein: CASRGTSYEQYF

V gene: TRBV18
J gene: TRBJ1-1
clone size: -
D gene: -
CDR3 DNA: TGTGCCAGCTCCTCCGAAGAACGGACACAGTTGAACACTGAAGCTTTCTTT
CDR3 protein: CASSSEERTQLNTEAFF

V gene: TRBV28
J gene: TRBJ2-3
clone size: -
D gene: TRBD2
CDR3 DNA: TGTGCCAGCAGTCGGACTAGAAGTGGTGTAGATACGCAGTATTTT
CDR3 protein: CASSRTRSGVDTQYF

V gene: TRBV27
J gene: TRBJ1-5
clone size: -
D gene: TRBD1
CDR3 DNA: TGTGCCAGCAGAGCCCTCGGGACAGAGAACCAGCCCCAGCATTTT
CDR3 protein: CASRALGTENQPQHF

V gene: TRBV7-6
J gene: TRBJ1-2
clone size: few
D gene: -
CDR3 DNA: TGTGCCAGCAGCTTAGGGCAAAACTATGGCTACACCTTC
CDR3 protein: CASSLGQNYGYTF

V gene: TRBV30
J gene: TRBJ2-7
clone size: -
D gene: TRBD1
CDR3 DNA: TGTGCCTGGAGTGTAAGGGGGCCTTACGAGCAGTACTTC
CDR3 protein: CAWSVRGPYEQYF

V gene: TRBV5-4
J gene: TRBJ2-2
clone size: -
D gene: TRBD2
CDR3 DNA: TGTGCCAGCAGCTTACTAGCGGGAGGGGGTACCGGGGAGCTGTTTTTT
CDR3 protein: CASSLLAGGGTGELFF

V gene: TRBV18
J gene: TRBJ1-5
clone size: -
D gene: -
CDR3 DNA: TGTGCCAGCTCACCACTGGCAAAAGATCAGCCCCAGCATTTT
CDR3 protein: CASSPLAKDQPQHF

V gene: TRBV18
J gene: TRBJ1-1
clone size: -
D gene: -
CDR3 DNA: TGTGCCAGCTCCGCGGGAGCAAACACTGAAGCTTTCTTT
CDR3 protein: CASSAGANTEAFF

V gene: TRBV7-8
J gene: TRBJ1-1
clone size: -
D gene: -
CDR3 DNA: TGTGCCAGCAGCTTAGACATGGACAGTCCGGGGGGAGCTTTCTTT
CDR3 protein: CASSLDMDSPGGAFF

V gene: TRBV5-1
J gene: TRBJ2-7
clone size: -
D gene: -
CDR3 DNA: TGCGCCAGCAGAGTTGAGGGGGGCACTACCTACGAGCAGTACTTC
CDR3 protein: CASRVEGGTTYEQYF

V gene: TRBV30
J gene: TRBJ1-1
clone size: -
D gene: -
CDR3 DNA: TGTGCCTGGAGTGTAAGTAGGGACACTGAAGCTTTCTTT
CDR3 protein: CAWSVSRDTEAFF

V gene: TRBV6-1
J gene: TRBJ2-7
clone size: -
D gene: TRBD2
CDR3 DNA: TGTGCCAGCAGTGAACTGCTCCCTGCGGGAGGCCTCGCCTACGAGCAGTACTTC
CDR3 protein: CASSELLPAGGLAYEQYF

V gene: TRBV5-1
J gene: TRBJ1-2
clone size: -
D gene: -
CDR3 DNA: TGCGCCAGCAGAGGAGACGGGGTCTATGGCTACACCTTC
CDR3 protein: CASRGDGVYGYTF

V gene: TRBV28
J gene: TRBJ2-3
clone size: -
D gene: -
CDR3 DNA: TGTGCCAGCGAGGGAGGACGCACAGATACGCAGTATTTT
CDR3 protein: CASEGGRTDTQYF